Shown below are 5 T cell receptor beta chains from a single sample sequenced in a study of cytomegalovirus exposure and HLA in healthy donors. The PCR employed 60 Vbeta primers together with 13 Jbeta primers. Clones were sequenced by immunoSEQ multiplex PCR, and TCRdb holds only the in-frame ones, with some missing. The sample has 84,000 or so clones; approximately 71% are singletons. Material: PBMCs. The receptors were sampled from a man aged 25-45 years in good health and CMV-seronegative.

The CDR3 DNA is TGTGCCAGCTCACCACCCGGGAGCTCCTACGAGCAGTACTTC. Its protein product is CASSPPGSSYEQYF. The rearrangement links TRBV18 to TRBJ2-7; the D gene is possibly TRBD2 (6 bases). V lost 0 bases and J lost 0, with 6 bases in between. This CDR3 spans 14 amino acids. Germline V CDR1 and CDR2: KGHSH, LQKENI.

This clone was detected only once. The rearrangement joins TRBV5-1 to TRBJ2-7; D is possibly TRBD1 (6 bases). This CDR3 has 14 amino acids. Germline V gene sequence: CDR1 SGHRS, CDR2 YFSETQ. V was pared by 0 bases and J by 2 bases, with 9 bases between. The CDR3 is CASSLDREPYEQYF. The CDR3 coding sequence is TGCGCCAGCAGCTTGGACAGGGAACCCTACGAGCAGTACTTC. Full variable domain (missing parts from reference TRBV5-1 and TRBJ2-7): KAGVTQTPRYLIKTRGQQVTLSCSPISGHRSVSWYQQTPGQGLQFLFEYFSETQRNKGNFPGRFSGRQFSNSRSEMNVSTLELGDSALYLCASSLDREPYEQYFGPGTRLTVT.

The chain uses TRBV30 and TRBJ2-7, with 10 nucleotides matching TRBD1. V gave up 0 bases and J gave up 2 bases; unmatched junction bases: 4. CDR1 and CDR2 (germline): GTSNPN, SVGIG (reference sequence). The CDR3 is 15 amino acids. The CDR3 loop is CAWSVGGQGTYEQYF. CDR3 DNA: TGTGCCTGGAGTGTAGGGGGACAGGGGACCTACGAGCAGTACTTC.

This clone was seen only a few times. The gene calls are TRBV4-2 and TRBJ1-1, with a weak D call TRBD1 (5 bases). V was trimmed by 2 bases and J by 7 bases, leaving 5 bases between them. Germline V gene sequence: CDR1 LGHNA, CDR2 YNFKEQ. The CDR3 length is 11 residues. CDR3 in amino acids: CASSQQGEAFF. CDR3 DNA sequence: TGTGCCAGCAGCCAACAGGGTGAAGCTTTCTTT.

V is TRBV7-9 and J is TRBJ2-3, with 8 bases lining up with TRBD2. Germline CDR1 and CDR2: SEHNR and FQNEAQ (reference sequence). The CDR3 length is 15 residues. Trimming cost V 5 bases and J 6 bases; bases outside gene matches: 10. This CDR3 reads CASSPDGGGRDTQYF. In nucleotides, the CDR3 is TGTGCCAGCAGCCCTGACGGGGGGGGACGGGATACGCAGTATTTT.